The clone carrying this T cell receptor (beta chain) was seen ten or more times. Time point noted: newly diagnosed GD, antithyroid drugs for less than 3 months. Preparation of the TCR library used RNA extracted from PBMCs. CDR3 regions were amplified by Arm-PCR using iRepertoire HTBI primers to build TCR beta libraries. TCRdb processed the multiplex PCR reads anew with MiXCR; each CDR3 protein has one entry. The table has around 470,000 distinct CDR3 sequences, 13% to 15% seen once. These data belong to a study of regulatory T cells in long-lasting Graves disease. These data were also filed under a second study, of T cells in Graves' hyperthyroidism and ophthalmopathy.

This clonotype was sampled from a woman between 45 and 65 years old with Graves disease. This specimen consisted of peripheral blood mononuclear cells (PBMCs), obtained at new diagnosis, from a patient treated with antithyroid drugs.

Here the CDR3 reads CASSLQYGTSGRARSYEQYF. DNA for the CDR3: TGTGCCAGCAGTCTACAATACGGGACTAGCGGGAGGGCCAGGTCCTACGAGCAGTACTTC. V and J are TRBV28 and TRBJ2-7, with TRBD2 matching over 16 bases. This CDR3 region has 20 residues. CDR1 is MDHEN, CDR2 SYDVKM, per germline. V trimming: 5 bases; J trimming: 1 base; junction bases outside the gene matches: 14. Full variable domain (missing parts from reference TRBV28 and TRBJ2-7): DVKVTQSSRYLVKRTGEKVFLECVQDMDHENMFWYRQDPGLGLRLIYFSYDVKMKEKGDIPEGYSVSREKKERFSLILESASTNQTSMYLCASSLQYGTSGRARSYEQYFGPGTRLTVT.